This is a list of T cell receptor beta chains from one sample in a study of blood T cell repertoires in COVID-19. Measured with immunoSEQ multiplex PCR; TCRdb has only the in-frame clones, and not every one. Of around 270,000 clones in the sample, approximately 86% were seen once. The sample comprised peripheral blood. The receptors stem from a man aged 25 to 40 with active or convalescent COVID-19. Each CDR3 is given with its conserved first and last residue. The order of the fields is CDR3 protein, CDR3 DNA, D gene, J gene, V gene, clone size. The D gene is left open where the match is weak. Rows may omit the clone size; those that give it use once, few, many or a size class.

CASSFPGNNQPQHF TGTGCCAGCAGCTTTCCAGGGAACAATCAGCCCCAGCATTTT . TRBJ1-5 TRBV7-2 .
CAISVAREGPETQYF TGTGCCATCAGTGTCGCCAGGGAAGGGCCTGAGACCCAGTACTTC . TRBJ2-5 TRBV10-3 .
CASSPPTDTRSGANVLTF TGCGCCAGCAGCCCCCCGACAGATACGCGCTCTGGGGCCAACGTCCTGACTTTC . TRBJ2-6 TRBV5-1 .
CASSPPGRNILTEAFF TGTGCCAGCTCACCACCGGGCCGCAACATACTCACTGAAGCTTTCTTT . TRBJ1-1 TRBV18 once
CASTPPGLAGGSTDTQYF TGTGCCAGCACCCCGCCGGGACTAGCGGGGGGCAGCACAGATACGCAGTATTTT TRBD2 TRBJ2-3 TRBV7-2 .
CSASFGQGYSPLHF TGCAGTGCTAGTTTCGGACAGGGCTATTCACCCCTCCACTTT TRBD1 TRBJ1-6 TRBV20-1 .
CASSRWGQGSYNEQFF TGCGCCAGCAGCCGCTGGGGACAGGGCTCCTACAATGAGCAGTTCTTC TRBD1 TRBJ2-1 TRBV5-1 .
CASSAPLGGTNTGELFF TGTGCCAGCAGCGCGCCCCTGGGGGGAACGAACACCGGGGAGCTGTTTTTT . TRBJ2-2 TRBV9 .
CASSLGRFQETQYF TGTGCCAGCAGCTTGGGGCGGTTCCAAGAGACCCAGTACTTC . TRBJ2-5 TRBV5-8 .
CASSSGGGISNQPQHF TGTGCCAGCAGTTCCGGGGGTGGAATTAGCAATCAGCCCCAGCATTTT . TRBJ1-5 TRBV27 few
CASTGLGTDTQYF TGTGCCAGTACGGGACTAGGCACAGATACGCAGTATTTT TRBD2 TRBJ2-3 TRBV19 once
CASRPLGGELFF TGTGCCAGCAGGCCCCTAGGCGGGGAGCTGTTTTTT . TRBJ2-2 TRBV27 .
CATSGGGRPFNEKLFF TGTGCCACCAGCGGGGGCGGCAGGCCATTCAATGAAAAACTGTTTTTT . TRBJ1-4 TRBV15 .
CASRSGTGVFQETQYF TGTGCCAGCAGGTCCGGGACAGGGGTCTTCCAAGAGACCCAGTACTTC TRBD1 TRBJ2-5 TRBV5-4 .
CASSRRDSSGNTIYF TGTGCCAGCTCACGTCGGGACAGCTCTGGAAACACCATATATTTT TRBD1 TRBJ1-3 TRBV18 few
CASSQEIPTQGTPGWSSGNTIYF TGTGCCAGCAGCCAAGAGATCCCGACACAGGGGACGCCGGGTTGGAGCTCTGGAAACACCATATATTTT TRBD1 TRBJ1-3 TRBV3-1/TRBV3-2 .
CASSTRAGLTDTQYF TGTGCCAGCAGCACTCGAGCGGGGCTCACAGATACGCAGTATTTT TRBD2 TRBJ2-3 TRBV9 .
CASSKTGTTETQYF TGTGCCAGCAGTAAGACCGGGACTACAGAGACCCAGTACTTC TRBD2 TRBJ2-5 TRBV6-4 once
CASSLVTGGPETQYF TGTGCCAGCAGCTTAGTGACCGGGGGGCCAGAGACCCAGTACTTC . TRBJ2-5 TRBV7-8 few
CASSWAPSGGDYEQYF TGCGCCAGCAGCTGGGCACCTAGCGGGGGGGATTACGAGCAGTACTTC TRBD2 TRBJ2-7 TRBV5-1 few
CASSITRTSGYEQYF TGTGCCAGCAGTATTACCCGGACTAGCGGCTACGAGCAGTACTTC TRBD2 TRBJ2-7 TRBV7-2 .
CASSQDSTEGEPQHF TGTGCCAGCAGCCAAGATTCCACGGAAGGGGAGCCCCAGCATTTT . TRBJ1-5 TRBV3-1/TRBV3-2 .
CASSGEGLSEQYF TGTGCCAGCAGTGGCGAGGGTCTAAGCGAGCAGTACTTC . TRBJ2-7 TRBV2 few
CASSLQGSTEAFF TGTGCCAGCAGCTTACAGGGGAGCACTGAAGCTTTCTTT . TRBJ1-1 TRBV7-2 .
CASSWRTGVRETQYF TGTGCCAGTAGTTGGCGGACTGGGGTTCGAGAGACCCAGTACTTC . TRBJ2-5 TRBV19 .
CASSLGGATEAFF TGTGCCAGCAGCTTGGGGGGCGCCACTGAAGCTTTCTTT . TRBJ1-1 TRBV5-5 .
CASSSPRSGNTIYF TGTGCCAGCAGTTCTCCTCGCTCTGGAAACACCATATATTTT . TRBJ1-3 TRBV28 .